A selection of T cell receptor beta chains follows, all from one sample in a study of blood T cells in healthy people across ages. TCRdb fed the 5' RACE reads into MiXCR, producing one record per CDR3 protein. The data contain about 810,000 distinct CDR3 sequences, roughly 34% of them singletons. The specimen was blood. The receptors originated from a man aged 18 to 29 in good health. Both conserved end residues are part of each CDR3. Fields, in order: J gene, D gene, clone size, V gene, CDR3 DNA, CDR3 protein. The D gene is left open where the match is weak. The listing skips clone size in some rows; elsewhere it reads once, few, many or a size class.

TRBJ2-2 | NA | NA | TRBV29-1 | TGCAGCGTTGATGGGTCAGGGTCGAACACCGGGGAGCTGTTTTTT | CSVDGSGSNTGELFF
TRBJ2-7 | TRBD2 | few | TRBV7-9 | TGTGCCAGCAGCATGGGCGGGGGAACCTACGAGCAGTACTTC | CASSMGGGTYEQYF
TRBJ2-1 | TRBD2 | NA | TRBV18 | TGTGCCAGCTCACCACCTGCGGGAGATGAGCAGTTCTTC | CASSPPAGDEQFF
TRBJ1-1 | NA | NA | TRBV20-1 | TGCAGTGCCTTCTTAAGGGCAGGGACTAGACGGGCTAAAGCTTTCTTT | CSAFLRAGTRRAKAFF
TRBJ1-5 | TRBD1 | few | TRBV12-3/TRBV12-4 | TGTGCCAGCAGGAGACAGGGCGATCAGCCCCAGCATTTT | CASRRQGDQPQHF
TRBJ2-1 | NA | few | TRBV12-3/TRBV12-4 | TGTGCCAGCAGTTTCATAAAAGGGGGCAATGAGCAGTTCTTC | CASSFIKGGNEQFF
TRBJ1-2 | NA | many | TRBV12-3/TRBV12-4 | TGTGCCAGCAGTCCTCAGACAGCGAACTATGGCTACACCTTC | CASSPQTANYGYTF
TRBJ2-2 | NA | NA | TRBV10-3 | TGTGCCATCAGTGACAGTAACACCGGGGAGCTGTTTTTT | CAISDSNTGELFF
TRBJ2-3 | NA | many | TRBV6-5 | TGTGCCAGCAGTAACCCTGGAGGGGGCACCACAGATACGCAGTATTTT | CASSNPGGGTTDTQYF
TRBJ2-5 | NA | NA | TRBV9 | TGTGCCAGCAGTCCACCCGGCGGGGGCTACCAAGAGACCCAGTACTTC | CASSPPGGGYQETQYF
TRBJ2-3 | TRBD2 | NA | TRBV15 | TGTGCCACCAGCGGAGAGACTAGCGGAGGGGATACGCAGTATTTT | CATSGETSGGDTQYF
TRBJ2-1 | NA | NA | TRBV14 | TGTGCCAGCAGCCAAGTAACAAACTCCTACAATGAGCAGTTCTTC | CASSQVTNSYNEQFF
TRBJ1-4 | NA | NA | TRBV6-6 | TGTGCCAGCAGTTACCGTTCTAATGGAAAACTGTTTTTT | CASSYRSNGKLFF
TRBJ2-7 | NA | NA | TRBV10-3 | TGTGCCATCAGTGATGGGCGCCAGACCTACGAGCAGTACTTC | CAISDGRQTYEQYF
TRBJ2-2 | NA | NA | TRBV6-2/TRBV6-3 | TGTGCCAGCAGCCGTGCGGTACCGAACACCGGGGAGCTGTTTTTT | CASSRAVPNTGELFF
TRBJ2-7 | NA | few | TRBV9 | TGTGCCAGCAGCGACCTCCGGGACGGCACCTCCTACAATGAGCAGTACTTC | CASSDLRDGTSYNEQYF
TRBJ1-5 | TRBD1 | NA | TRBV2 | TGTGCCAGCAGCCGACAGGGGCTACACAATCAGCCCCAGCATTTT | CASSRQGLHNQPQHF
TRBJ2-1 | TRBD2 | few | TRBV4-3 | TGCGCCAGCAGCCAAGTTGCGGGGGGGCGGGGCAATGAGCAGTTCTTC | CASSQVAGGRGNEQFF
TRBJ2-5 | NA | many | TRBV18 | TGTGCCAGCTCACCTCAGGGACGGCAACAAGAGACCCAGTACTTC | CASSPQGRQQETQYF
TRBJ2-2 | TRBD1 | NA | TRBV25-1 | TGTGCCAGCGGGACAGGGGGCTCGAACACCGGGGAGCTGTTTTTT | CASGTGGSNTGELFF
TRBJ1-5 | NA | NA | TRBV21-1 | TGTGCCAGCACCACAGGCGGCCGAAGCAATCAGCCCCAGCATTTT | CASTTGGRSNQPQHF
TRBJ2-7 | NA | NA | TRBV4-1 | TGCGCCAGCAGCCGTGGGGACTACGAGCAGTACTTC | CASSRGDYEQYF
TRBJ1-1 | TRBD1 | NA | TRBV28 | TGTGCCAGCGGCGGATCGGACAGGGTGGGCGCTGAAGCTTTCTTT | CASGGSDRVGAEAFF
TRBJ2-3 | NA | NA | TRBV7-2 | TGTGCCAGCAGCTTCCGACCACTACCCACAGATACGCAGTATTTT | CASSFRPLPTDTQYF
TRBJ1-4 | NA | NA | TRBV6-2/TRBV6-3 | TGTGCCAGCAGTCCCATGGCAGGCCGCAATGAAAGACTGTTTTTT | CASSPMAGRNERLFF
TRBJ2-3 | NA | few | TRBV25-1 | TGTGCCAGCATGGGGAGTTGGGCAGATACGCAGTATTTT | CASMGSWADTQYF
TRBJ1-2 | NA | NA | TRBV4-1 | TGCGCCAGCAGCCAAGATATTAAGGAAAAAGGCTATGGCTACACCTTC | CASSQDIKEKGYGYTF
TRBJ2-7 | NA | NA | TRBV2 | TGTGCCAGCCGTCAGCTGTCGGACGAGCAGTACTTC | CASRQLSDEQYF
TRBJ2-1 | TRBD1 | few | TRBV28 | TGTGCCAGCAGCTCCCGGGACAGGGAGTTCTTC | CASSSRDREFF
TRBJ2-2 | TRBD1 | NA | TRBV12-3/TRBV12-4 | TGTGCCAGCAGAAACAGGGGGCGGGACACCGAGGAGCTGTTTTTT | CASRNRGRDTEELFF
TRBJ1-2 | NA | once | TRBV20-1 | TGCAGTGCCCTCCCGGGCAGCGAGGTGGGCGGCTACACCTTC | CSALPGSEVGGYTF
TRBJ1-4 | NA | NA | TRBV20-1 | TGCAGTGCTAGTGCGGGAGAAAAACTGTTTTTT | CSASAGEKLFF
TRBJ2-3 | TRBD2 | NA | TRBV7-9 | TGTGCCAGCAGCTCCACTAGCGGGGGGGTCAGAGATACGCAGTATTTT | CASSSTSGGVRDTQYF
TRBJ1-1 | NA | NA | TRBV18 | TGTGCCAGCTCACCGGGGAACCTGAACACTGAAGCTTTCTTT | CASSPGNLNTEAFF
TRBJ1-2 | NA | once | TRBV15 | TGTGTCACCAGCAGCCTGGCGGGCCTTCTCTATGGCTACACCTTC | CVTSSLAGLLYGYTF
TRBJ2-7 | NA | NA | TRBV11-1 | TGTGCCAGCAGCGGGGGGGCAAGGGACGAGCAGTACTTC | CASSGGARDEQYF
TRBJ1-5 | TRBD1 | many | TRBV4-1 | TGCGCCAGCAGCGGACAGGGGGCGTTGGAGCCCCAGCATTTT | CASSGQGALEPQHF
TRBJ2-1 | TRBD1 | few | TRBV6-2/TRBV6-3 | TGTGCCAGCAGTACGATTGGGACAGGGAACTACAATGAGCAGTTCTTC | CASSTIGTGNYNEQFF
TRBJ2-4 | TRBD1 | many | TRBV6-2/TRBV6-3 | TGTGCCAGCAGAACCGGGACAGGGCTGAACATTCAGTACTTC | CASRTGTGLNIQYF
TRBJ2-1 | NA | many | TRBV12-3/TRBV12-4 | TGTGCCAGCAGTCTTAGCGGCACCCACAATGAGCAGTTCTTC | CASSLSGTHNEQFF
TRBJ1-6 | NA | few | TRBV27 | TGTGCCAGCAGCCTCAGAGGGTATCGCTCCTATAATTCACCCCTCCACTTT | CASSLRGYRSYNSPLHF